Each of the 11 T cell receptor beta chains below was sequenced from the same sample in a study of blood T cells in healthy people across ages. Next came a second PCR, run for roughly 6 to 11 cycles, which used a sample-barcoded 5' primer along with a J-beta primer mix. TCRdb re-called the 5' RACE reads through MiXCR, storing one row per CDR3 protein. The table lists about 1.6 million distinct CDR3 sequences, around 36% of them singletons. Sequenced material: blood. The receptors here all came from a woman in her twenties or thirties in good health.

This clonotype was counted a few times. The chain links TRBV4-1 to TRBJ2-2; the D gene is possibly TRBD1 (5 bases). Germline CDR1 is MGHRA and CDR2 is YSYEKL. CDR3 length equals 14 residues. V was shortened by 1 base and J by 5 bases, with 8 bases between the two germline ends. DNA of the CDR3: TGCGCCAGCAGCCAAGGGTCAGGGACCGGGGAGCTGTTTTTT. Translation: CASSQGSGTGELFF.

This clonotype was counted at least ten times. The chain joins TRBV7-9 to TRBJ1-2, with D possibly being TRBD1 (5 bases). The CDR3 covers 15 residues. V was shortened by 0 bases and J by 6 bases, with 14 bases between the two germline ends. Germline values: CDR1 SEHNR, CDR2 FQNEAQ (reference sequence). CDR3 sequence (DNA): TGTGCCAGCAGCTTAGCGCCCGGGGCAGATCATGGCTACACCTTC. This gives the protein CASSLAPGADHGYTF.

This clonotype was counted a few times. This chain connects TRBV5-1 to TRBJ2-7, with TRBD2 as a possible D gene (6 bases). This CDR3 is 17 amino acids long. Germline V gives CDR1 SGHRS, CDR2 YFSETQ. Trimming shortened V by 4 bases and J by 0 bases, and 20 bases separated the two germline ends. Here the CDR3 DNA reads TGCGCCAGCAGCCCTTACGTAGGAGGGATTTTCTCCTACGAGCAGTACTTC. This codes for CASSPYVGGIFSYEQYF.

V usage is TRBV2 and J usage is TRBJ1-5, with 7 bases aligning to TRBD1. The length of the CDR3 is 15 residues. Looked up from germline, CDR1 is SNHLY and CDR2 is FYNNEI. V was clipped by 7 bases and J by 4 bases; unmatched bases: 10. For the CDR3, the DNA is TGTGCCAGCAACCGGGACAGTCTCGAGAATCAGCCCCAGCATTTT. Translated, it gives CASNRDSLENQPQHF. Drawing the rest from reference TRBV2 and TRBJ1-5, the complete variable domain is EPEVTQTPSHQVTQMGQEVILRCVPISNHLYFYWYRQILGQKVEFLVSFYNNEISEKSEIFDDQFSVERPDGSNFTLKIRSTKLEDSAMYFCASNRDSLENQPQHFGDGTRLSIL.

This sequence joins TRBV12-3 or TRBV12-4 and TRBJ1-5; D unresolved. The CDR3 runs 16 residues. Trimming removed 6 bases from V and 5 bases from J, with 20 bases in between. Here the CDR3 reads CASSLRRASVDQPQHF. For the CDR3, the DNA is TGTGCCAGCAGCTTACGCCGGGCCTCCGTCGATCAGCCCCAGCATTTT.

This clonotype was observed a handful of times. V gene TRBV7-2 combines with J gene TRBJ1-5; 7 bases agree with TRBD1. Germline V gives CDR1 SGHTA, CDR2 FQGNSA. This CDR3 is 18 amino acids long. J gave up 0 bases and V 5 bases, and 13 bases lay outside the gene matches. CDR3 amino acids: CASSRTTGSRYSNQPQHF. In nucleotides, the CDR3 is TGTGCCAGCAGCCGGACGACAGGGTCGAGATATAGCAATCAGCCCCAGCATTTT. The entire variable domain, with the rest obtained from reference TRBV7-2 and TRBJ1-5, is as follows: GAGVSQSPSNKVTEKGKDVELRCDPISGHTALYWYRQSLGQGLEFLIYFQGNSAPDKSGLPSDRFSAERTGGSVSTLTIQRTQQEDSAVYLCASSRTTGSRYSNQPQHFGDGTRLSIL.

This chain uses TRBV9 with TRBJ2-5, with 14 bases lining up with TRBD2. The assigned J gene may be wrong: the sequence end matches TRBJ2-7 better. The CDR3 runs to 15 residues. Germline V gene lookup returns CDR1 SGDLS and CDR2 YYNGEE. The DNA of the CDR3 is TGTGCCAGCAGCGAGGGGGGACTAGCGGGAGACGAGCAGTACTTC. Translating it yields CASSEGGLAGDEQYF.

The CDR3 DNA follows: TGTGCCAGCAGCGACAGGACAGGGGAAAATGAAAAACTGTTTTTT. It specifies CASSDRTGENEKLFF. V usage is TRBV9 and J usage is TRBJ1-4; 9 nucleotides align to TRBD1. J lost 5 bases, V lost 3 bases, and 5 bases had no gene match. CDR1 is SGDLS, CDR2 YYNGEE, per germline. This CDR3 has 15 residues.

The chain recombines TRBV5-1 with TRBJ2-7; D is perhaps TRBD2 (5 bases). CDR3 length equals 16 residues. Germline CDR1 SGHRS, CDR2 YFSETQ. Trimming left V 0 bases short and J 0 bases short, with 13 bases between. CDR3 residues: CASSLEGEGDSYEQYF. In DNA, the CDR3 is TGCGCCAGCAGCTTGGAGGGAGAGGGTGACTCCTACGAGCAGTACTTC.

The chain uses TRBV4-1 and TRBJ1-1; no reliable D call. This CDR3 has 15 amino acids. CDR1 and CDR2 from the germline V gene are MGHRA and YSYEKL. V lost 1 base and J 4 bases, leaving 13 bases between the germline ends. The CDR3 is CASSQVSWEGTEAFF. DNA for the CDR3: TGCGCCAGCAGCCAAGTTTCGTGGGAAGGCACTGAAGCTTTCTTT.

The V and J genes are TRBV7-9 and TRBJ2-2; 9 positions match TRBD2. CDR3 size: 15 residues. CDR1 and CDR2 (germline): SEHNR, FQNEAQ (reference sequence). V lost 5 bases, J lost 4 bases, and 5 bases stayed unmatched. The CDR3 reads CASSRLSGGTGELFF. The CDR3 region has the DNA TGTGCCAGCAGCAGACTTAGCGGGGGCACCGGGGAGCTGTTTTTT.